Listed below are T cell receptor beta chains from one sample, sequenced in a study of CXCR3-negative and CXCR3-positive naive CD8 T cells. From its re-call of the 5' RACE reads, TCRdb lists each CDR3 protein once, without DNA. This repertoire includes 45,000 to 55,000 distinct CDR3 sequences. Sequencing used memory CD8+ T cells from blood. Receptors were obtained from a human donor in good health. Some clones in this sample may be carry-over from other donors' samples. The CDR3 runs from the conserved cysteine through the conserved F or W.

V: TRBV29-1
J: TRBJ2-1
CDR3: CSVARGENNEQFF

V: TRBV29-1
J: TRBJ2-7
CDR3: CSVTGMLGEQYF

V: TRBV28
J: TRBJ2-2
CDR3: CASSLTGRGTGELFF

V: TRBV12-3/TRBV12-4
J: TRBJ1-2
CDR3: CASSSSPGLTNYGYTF

V: TRBV4-2
J: TRBJ2-1
CDR3: CASSQGLAGGQNEQFF

V: TRBV28
J: TRBJ1-1
CDR3: CASSSWVEKMSTEAFF

V: TRBV20-1
J: TRBJ2-1
CDR3: CSAPKTSLHEQFF

V: TRBV20-1
J: TRBJ2-1
CDR3: CSARSPHHPGEQFF

V: TRBV7-3
J: TRBJ2-1
CDR3: CASSLVGGARNEQFF

V: TRBV20-1
J: TRBJ2-1
CDR3: CSARDDVRGAYNEQFF

V: TRBV7-9
J: TRBJ1-1
CDR3: CASSPWQGLQTEAFF

V: TRBV29-1
J: TRBJ1-2
CDR3: CSLDRSYGYTF

V: TRBV29-1
J: TRBJ1-3
CDR3: CSVVQVNTIYF

V: TRBV5-6
J: TRBJ2-5
CDR3: CASSLGGKKTQYF

V: TRBV29-1
J: TRBJ2-1
CDR3: CSGAPGLVSWNEQFF

V: TRBV7-2
J: TRBJ2-7
CDR3: CASSLGVDRGLEQYF

V: TRBV7-2
J: TRBJ1-2
CDR3: CASSGSSGYTF

V: TRBV6-2/TRBV6-3
J: TRBJ2-1
CDR3: CASSYTHEGGNEQFF

V: TRBV15
J: TRBJ2-4
CDR3: CATSRGTGGKNIQYF

V: TRBV6-4
J: TRBJ2-2
CDR3: CASSDSGDLYTGELFF

V: TRBV6-1
J: TRBJ1-6
CDR3: CASRETENSPLHF

V: TRBV6-5
J: TRBJ2-2
CDR3: CASSPGLAGGPKGGELFF

V: TRBV7-9
J: TRBJ1-1
CDR3: CASSPRLQGSNTEAFF

V: TRBV5-1
J: TRBJ2-1
CDR3: CASSLAGDEQFF

V: TRBV4-3
J: TRBJ2-3
CDR3: CASSQDTPGASTDTQYF

V: TRBV7-9
J: TRBJ2-2
CDR3: CASSSTGELFF

V: TRBV29-1
J: TRBJ2-3
CDR3: CSERNYRDTQYF

V: TRBV29-1
J: TRBJ1-1
CDR3: CSVPSGTEAFF

V: TRBV7-6
J: TRBJ2-1
CDR3: CASSSSSLRSNEQFF

V: TRBV29-1
J: TRBJ1-1
CDR3: CSAEGDRTEAFF

V: TRBV27
J: TRBJ1-2
CDR3: CASSSPTRNYGYTF

V: TRBV24-1
J: TRBJ1-5
CDR3: CATSDLGDGDQPQHF

V: TRBV4-3
J: TRBJ2-7
CDR3: CASSQERSGTGRHEQYF

V: TRBV9
J: TRBJ1-5
CDR3: CASSALDRVGQPQHF

V: TRBV29-1
J: TRBJ2-5
CDR3: CSTHPSGDQETQYF

V: TRBV6-6
J: TRBJ2-1
CDR3: CASSYLASGGARYNEQFF

V: TRBV3-1
J: TRBJ1-1
CDR3: CASSQENRGTDTEAFF

V: TRBV29-1
J: TRBJ2-7
CDR3: CSVRSPLGASYEQYF

V: TRBV6-6
J: TRBJ2-7
CDR3: CASSSLLYEQYF

V: TRBV28
J: TRBJ2-7
CDR3: CASSGTGGFSYEQYF

V: TRBV7-2
J: TRBJ2-3
CDR3: CASSAFWGAADTQYF

V: TRBV7-8
J: TRBJ2-2
CDR3: CASSLGLRGALDTGELFF

V: TRBV19
J: TRBJ1-5
CDR3: CASSAQGVQPQHF

V: TRBV6-1
J: TRBJ2-1
CDR3: CASSTRGPSYNEQFF

V: TRBV5-1
J: TRBJ2-1
CDR3: CASSENQEYNEQFF

V: TRBV29-1
J: TRBJ2-7
CDR3: CSVEGTGLYSEQYF

V: TRBV29-1
J: TRBJ2-3
CDR3: CSVTRLADTDTQYF

V: TRBV28
J: TRBJ2-5
CDR3: CASSFQGAGKETQYF